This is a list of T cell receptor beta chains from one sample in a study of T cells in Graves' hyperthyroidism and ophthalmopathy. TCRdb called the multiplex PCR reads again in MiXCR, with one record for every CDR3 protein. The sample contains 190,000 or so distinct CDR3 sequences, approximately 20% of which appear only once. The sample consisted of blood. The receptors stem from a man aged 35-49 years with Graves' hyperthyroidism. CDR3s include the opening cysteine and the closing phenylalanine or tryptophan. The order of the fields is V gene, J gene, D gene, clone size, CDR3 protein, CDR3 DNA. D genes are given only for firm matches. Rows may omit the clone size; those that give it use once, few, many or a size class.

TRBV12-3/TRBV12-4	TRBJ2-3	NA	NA	CASGIGSTQYF	TGTGCCAGCGGCATAGGGAGTACGCAGTATTTT
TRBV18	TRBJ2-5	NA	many	CASSSRNQETQYF	TGTGCCAGCTCATCCAGGAACCAAGAGACCCAGTACTTC
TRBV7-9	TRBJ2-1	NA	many	CASRDAGDEQFF	TGTGCCAGCAGGGATGCAGGGGATGAGCAGTTCTTC
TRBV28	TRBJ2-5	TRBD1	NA	CASKPGQTQETQYF	TGTGCCAGCAAGCCGGGACAGACACAAGAGACCCAGTACTTC
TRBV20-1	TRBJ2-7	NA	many	CSAGPGVYEQYF	TGCAGTGCTGGCCCCGGCGTCTACGAGCAGTACTTC
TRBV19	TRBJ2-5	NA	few	CASSIALMDQETQYF	TGTGCCAGTAGTATAGCCCTGATGGACCAAGAGACCCAGTACTTC
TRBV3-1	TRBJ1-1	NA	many	CASSQDRAGPEAFF	TGTGCCAGCAGCCAAGATAGGGCAGGGCCTGAAGCTTTCTTT
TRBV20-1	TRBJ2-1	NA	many	CSAQNRVSDNEQFF	TGCAGTGCTCAGAACAGGGTATCGGACAATGAGCAGTTCTTC
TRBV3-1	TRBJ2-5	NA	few	CAGSQVEGGQETQYF	TGTGCCGGCAGCCAGGTGGAGGGCGGCCAAGAGACCCAGTACTTC
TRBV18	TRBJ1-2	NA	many	CASSPGVYGYTF	TGTGCCAGCTCACCTGGTGTTTATGGCTACACCTTC
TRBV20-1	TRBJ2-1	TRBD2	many	CSAKRGGVDEQFF	TGCAGTGCGAAGCGGGGGGGAGTGGATGAGCAGTTCTTC
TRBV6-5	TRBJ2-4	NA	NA	CASSYRDRGVSDIQYF	TGTGCCAGCAGTTACCGGGACCGAGGGGTTAGCGACATTCAGTACTTC
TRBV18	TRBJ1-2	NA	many	CASSPVSVGYTF	TGTGCCAGCTCACCGGTATCTGTAGGCTACACCTTC
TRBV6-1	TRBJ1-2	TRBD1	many	CASSETGQGATGYTF	TGTGCCAGCAGTGAAACTGGACAGGGCGCTACTGGCTACACCTTC
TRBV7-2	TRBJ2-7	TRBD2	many	CASSLVAGGPNEQYF	TGTGCCAGCAGCTTAGTGGCGGGGGGGCCGAACGAGCAGTACTTC
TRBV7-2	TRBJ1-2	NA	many	CASSRGRTGHGYTF	TGTGCCAGCTCCCGCGGGAGGACGGGGCATGGCTACACCTTC
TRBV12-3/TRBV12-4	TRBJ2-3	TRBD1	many	CASSSGTGYTDTQYF	TGTGCCAGCAGTTCCGGGACAGGCTACACAGATACGCAGTATTTT
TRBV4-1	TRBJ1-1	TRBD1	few	CASSQVQGGTEAFF	TGCGCCAGCAGCCAAGTACAGGGGGGGACTGAAGCTTTCTTT
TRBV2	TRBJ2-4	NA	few	CASSDSRLAKNIQYF	TGTGCCAGCAGTGACAGCCGACTAGCCAAAAACATTCAGTACTTC
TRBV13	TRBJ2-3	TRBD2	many	CASSAPSGGITDTQYF	TGTGCCAGCAGCGCCCCTAGCGGGGGAATCACAGATACGCAGTATTTT
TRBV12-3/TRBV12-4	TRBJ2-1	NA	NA	CASSTLSSFEQFF	TGTGCCAGCAGTACCCTATCTAGCTTTGAGCAGTTCTTC
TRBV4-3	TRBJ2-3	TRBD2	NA	CASSQDQVAGGHVSTDTQYF	TGCGCCAGCAGCCAAGATCAGGTAGCGGGGGGGCATGTCTCCACAGATACGCAGTATTTT
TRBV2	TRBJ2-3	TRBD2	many	CASSTPGERLAGRSGTDTQYF	TGTGCCAGCAGCACTCCGGGAGAACGCCTAGCGGGGAGAAGCGGCACAGATACGCAGTATTTT
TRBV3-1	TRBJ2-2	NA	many	CASSQEGADTGELFF	TGTGCCAGCAGCCAAGAGGGGGCCGACACCGGGGAGCTGTTTTTT
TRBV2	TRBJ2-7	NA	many	CASRSSTSYEQYF	TGTGCCAGCAGATCGAGCACTTCCTACGAGCAGTACTTC
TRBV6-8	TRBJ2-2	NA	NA	CASSYSEWGGRGGELFF	TGTGCCAGCAGTTACTCGGAGTGGGGGGGCAGGGGCGGGGAGCTGTTTTTT
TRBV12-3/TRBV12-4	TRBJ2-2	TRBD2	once	CASSPLAGVNTGELFF	TGTGCCAGCAGCCCCCTAGCGGGGGTTAACACCGGGGAGCTGTTTTTT
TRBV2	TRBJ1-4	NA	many	CASSEQGTTNEKLFF	TGTGCCAGCAGTGAGCAGGGGACAACTAATGAAAAACTGTTTTTT
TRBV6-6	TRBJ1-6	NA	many	CASSYSMEGPNNSPLHF	TGTGCCAGCAGTTACTCGATGGAGGGCCCTAATAATTCACCCCTCCACTTT
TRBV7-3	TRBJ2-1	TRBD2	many	CASSPWGGEQFF	TGTGCCAGCAGCCCGTGGGGAGGGGAGCAGTTCTTC
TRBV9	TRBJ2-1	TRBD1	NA	CASSATPGQGVVGEQFF	TGTGCCAGCAGCGCGACCCCGGGACAGGGGGTAGTAGGCGAGCAGTTCTTC
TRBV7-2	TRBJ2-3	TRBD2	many	CASSLVAGGQDTQYF	TGTGCCAGCAGCTTGGTAGCGGGGGGGCAAGATACGCAGTATTTT
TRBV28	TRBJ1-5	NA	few	CASSPPGHGLPQHF	TGTGCCAGCAGTCCCCCGGGACATGGGCTGCCCCAGCATTTT
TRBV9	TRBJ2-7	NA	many	CASSEQGQSYEQYF	TGTGCCAGCAGCGAGCAAGGACAGTCCTACGAGCAGTACTTC
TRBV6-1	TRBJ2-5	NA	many	CASSATPARQETQYF	TGTGCCAGCAGTGCGACCCCGGCCCGCCAAGAGACCCAGTACTTC
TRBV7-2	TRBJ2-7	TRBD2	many	CASSSSSGGSLQYF	TGTGCCAGCAGCTCCAGCTCGGGGGGGTCTCTGCAGTACTTC
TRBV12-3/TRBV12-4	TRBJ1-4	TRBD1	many	CASSYLDRINEKLFF	TGTGCCAGCAGTTACTTGGACAGGATAAATGAAAAACTGTTTTTT
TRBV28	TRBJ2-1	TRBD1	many	CASSGQGSSYNEQFF	TGTGCCAGCAGTGGACAGGGGTCCTCCTACAATGAGCAGTTCTTC
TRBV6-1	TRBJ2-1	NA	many	CASNGGSSYNEQFF	TGTGCCAGCAATGGGGGGAGCTCCTACAATGAGCAGTTCTTC
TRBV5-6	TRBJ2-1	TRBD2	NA	CASSFRLAGGYNEQFF	TGTGCCAGCAGCTTTAGGCTAGCGGGGGGTTACAATGAGCAGTTCTTC
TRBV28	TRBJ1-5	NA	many	CASSPTHGGNQPQHF	TGTGCCAGCAGTCCTACTCATGGGGGCAATCAGCCCCAGCATTTT
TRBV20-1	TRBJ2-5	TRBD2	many	CSAFSGALQETQYF	TGCAGTGCCTTTAGCGGGGCACTCCAAGAGACCCAGTACTTC
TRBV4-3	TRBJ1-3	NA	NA	CASSPSGNTIYF	TGCGCCAGCAGCCCCTCTGGAAACACCATATATTTT
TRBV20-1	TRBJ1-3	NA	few	CSAQTGTPGSGNTIYF	TGCAGTGCGCAGACCGGGACCCCTGGCTCTGGAAACACCATATATTTT
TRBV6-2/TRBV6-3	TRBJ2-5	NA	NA	CASSYSSRETQYF	TGTGCCAGCAGTTACTCGAGCAGAGAGACCCAGTACTTC